This T cell receptor beta chain was found in a study of CD8+CD57+ T cells in acquired aplastic anemia. Study-wide context: Sorting CD4+ and CD8+ cells gave DNA averaging roughly 3.5 ug.

A remark on this clonotype: No antigen is known for it. At one end, the junction sequence differs from germline, possibly due to a read error.

The CDR3 is 14 residues long. Germline CDR1 SGHVS, CDR2 FNYEAQ. The TCR beta profiling, which covered VDJ combination and CDR3 sequence, was carried out using genomic DNA as the template. One entry per CDR3 protein, called by TCRdb with MiXCR from the reads. Of a few hundred thousand distinct CDR3 sequences in the sample, 70% to 85% are singletons; the top ten hold approximately 40%. General study points: Comparison of patients with controls identified about 27 shared CD8+ CDR3 sequences.

Patients picked for sequencing had shown CD8+CD57+ cell expansion detected by flow cytometry. Each patient carried a diagnosis of severe acquired aplastic anemia. By the time of blood sampling, patients had still received no therapy. Sequencing was carried out using sorted CD4+, CD8+, or CD8+CD57+ T cells (not recorded which) from PBMCs. The chain couples TRBV7-6 to TRBJ2-5; perhaps D is TRBD1 or TRBD2 (5 bases each). This clonotype was sampled from a human donor with aplastic anemia. CDR3 bases: TGTGCCAGCAGCTTAGACGGGACGACTGAAGCCCACTTTTTC. It translates to CASSLDGTTEAHFF.